This entry concerns a single TCR beta chain. Its target is unknown. The data were taken from a study of cytomegalovirus exposure and HLA in healthy donors. General observations from the study: The authors listed approximately 150 TCR beta chains as cytomegalovirus-associated.

Germline values: CDR1 LGHNA, CDR2 YSLEER. V was clipped by 0 bases and J by 3 bases, with 14 bases between them. The length of the CDR3 is 16 residues. This PCR relied on a set of 60 Vbeta primers and 13 Jbeta primers. Libraries were prepared by immunoSEQ multiplex PCR; TCRdb keeps only in-frame clonotypes and omits some of them. The data contain approximately 69,000 clones, about 70% of them singletons. Sequencing was performed on PBMCs. This clonotype was obtained from a woman aged 25 to 39 in good health and CMV-seropositive. This chain joins TRBV4-3 and TRBJ1-2, with D tentatively TRBD1 (6 bases). The CDR3 DNA reads as TGCGCCAGCAGCCAAGATAGGGGGGGGAACGACTATGGCTACACCTTC. Its protein product is CASSQDRGGNDYGYTF.